The 21 T cell receptor beta chains in this list originate from one sample, sequenced in a study of cytomegalovirus exposure and HLA in healthy donors. The PCR was carried out with 60 Vbeta primers and 13 Jbeta primers. Using immunoSEQ multiplex PCR, the repertoire was profiled, and TCRdb retains in-frame clones only, with some absent. This table has fewer than 150,000 clones, 80% appearing once. Sequences were obtained from PBMCs. The receptor set was obtained from a female donor in good health and CMV-seropositive.

This chain joins TRBV18 and TRBJ2-7; tentatively, D is TRBD1 (6 bases). The germline V and J ends were trimmed by 2 bases and 3 bases, with 11 bases remaining between them. This CDR3 contains 14 residues. CDR1 KGHSH and CDR2 LQKENI come from the germline V gene. CDR3 loop: CASSPSIQGYEQYF. CDR3 coding DNA: TGTGCCAGCTCACCATCGATACAGGGCTACGAGCAGTACTTC. Drawing the rest from reference TRBV18 and TRBJ2-7, the complete variable domain is NAGVMQNPRHLVRRRGQEARLRCSPMKGHSHVYWYRQLPEEGLKFMVYLQKENIIDESGMPKERFSAEFPKEGPSILRIQQVVRGDSAAYFCASSPSIQGYEQYFGPGTRLTVT.

V gene TRBV2 combines with J gene TRBJ2-3; 7 bases are a match to TRBD2. The CDR3 sequence is 15 residues long. The trim removed 6 bases at V and 0 bases at J, leaving 6 bases unmatched. Germline V gene lookup returns CDR1 SNHLY and CDR2 FYNNEI. The CDR3 region has the DNA TGTGCCAGCAGGGTAGCGGGCGCGAGCACAGATACGCAGTATTTT. Translating gives CASRVAGASTDTQYF.

This clone was counted between two and nine times. V gene TRBV5-6 combines with J gene TRBJ1-1; TRBD1 might be the D (5 bases). This CDR3 is built from 13 residues. The V end was cut by 0 bases, the J end by 3 bases, with 6 bases between. CDR1 is SGHDT and CDR2 is YYEEEE in the germline V gene. CDR3 loop: CASSLVGDTEAFF. The CDR3 DNA reads as TGTGCCAGCAGCTTGGTAGGGGACACTGAAGCTTTCTTT.

The gene calls are TRBV6-5 and TRBJ2-1; 7 bases are a match to TRBD1. The CDR3 loop spans 14 amino acids. The germline gives CDR1 MNHEY, CDR2 SVGAGI. V was pared by 2 bases and J by 6 bases, with 4 bases of the junction left unmatched. The CDR3 loop reads CASSYTGAGNEQFF. The CDR3 region has the DNA TGTGCCAGCAGTTACACAGGGGCGGGCAATGAGCAGTTCTTC.

Within the sample, this clone is medium-sized. The V call is TRBV6-1, the J call TRBJ2-1, with D unresolved. The CDR3 contains 14 residues. Germline assignment: CDR1 MNHNS and CDR2 SASEGT. With 1 base removed from V and 8 bases from J, the gap between germline ends came to 12 bases. Here the CDR3 DNA reads TGTGCCAGCAGTGAAGGTCAACCGTCGGATGAGCAGTTCTTC. Translated, it gives CASSEGQPSDEQFF.

The rearrangement links TRBV30 to TRBJ1-3; D remains unclear. Germline CDR1 GTSNPN, CDR2 SVGIG (reference sequence). V was pared by 5 bases and J by 0 bases, with 11 bases between. This CDR3 has 14 amino acids. Written as DNA, the CDR3 is TGTGCCTGGGCGGGAGATTACTCTGGAAACACCATATATTTT. Protein product: CAWAGDYSGNTIYF.

This clone has only one observation. The rearrangement joins TRBV7-2 to TRBJ1-1; D is uncertain. Trimming took off 1 base at V and 0 bases at J, with 9 bases between the two ends. The CDR3 covers 15 residues. Looked up from germline, CDR1 is SGHTA and CDR2 is FQGNSA. CDR3 DNA sequence: TGTGCCAGCAGCTTAGGACTCGGAGTGAACACTGAAGCTTTCTTT. It translates to CASSLGLGVNTEAFF.

This clone was observed once. The chain uses TRBV7-2 and TRBJ2-5; D might be TRBD1 (5 bases). Germline loops: CDR1 SGHTA, CDR2 FQGNSA. The CDR3 length is 14 residues. Trimming stripped 0 bases from V and 1 base from J, with 6 bases between. The chain's CDR3 is CASSLAGPQETQYF. The CDR3, as DNA: TGTGCCAGCAGCTTAGCGGGGCCCCAAGAGACCCAGTACTTC.

The J gene is TRBJ2-7, the V gene TRBV6-5; TRBD1 is a possible D gene (5 bases). Trimming cost V 4 bases and J 7 bases, with 11 bases left between them. In germline, CDR1 is MNHEY, CDR2 SVGAGI. This CDR3 region has 12 residues. CDR3 nucleotides: TGTGCCAGCAGTTCCCGTTACAGGGAGCAGTACTTC. This encodes CASSSRYREQYF.

As to this clone: The junction departs from germline at one end; a sequencing error may be responsible. This chain links TRBV25-1 with TRBJ2-5; D perhaps matches TRBD1 (5 bases). From germline, CDR1 is MGHDK and CDR2 SYGVNS. The CDR3 has 15 residues. In DNA, the CDR3 is TGTGCCAGCAGTGAATATAAAGGACACCAGGAGACCCAGTACTTC. This sequence encodes CASSEYKGHQETQYF.

J is TRBJ1-5 and V is TRBV12-5, with 9 bases identical to TRBD1. CDR1 LGHNT and CDR2 FRNRAP come from the germline V gene. The CDR3 loop spans 14 amino acids. V dropped 6 bases and J dropped 5; count of bases not matched to a gene: 5. CDR3 nucleotide sequence: TGTGCTAGTGGGCGACAGGGGGATTATCAGCCCCAGCATTTT. Its protein is CASGRQGDYQPQHF.

This clone was detected only once. The chain couples TRBV19 to TRBJ2-1; 10 bases are shared with TRBD2. The CDR3 loop spans 16 amino acids. With V trimmed by 3 bases and J by 9 bases, 11 bases remained unmatched. Germline CDR1 LNHDA, CDR2 SQIVND (reference sequence). The CDR3: CASSIQRGGHYGEQFF. CDR3 sequence (DNA): TGTGCCAGTAGTATCCAGCGGGGGGGCCACTACGGTGAGCAGTTCTTC.

The rearrangement uses TRBV9 and TRBJ1-3; D not certain. This CDR3 is built from 15 residues. V was trimmed by 0 bases and J by 0 bases, leaving 7 bases between them. Germline V gene lookup returns CDR1 SGDLS and CDR2 YYNGEE. CDR3 protein: CASSVAPGSGNTIYF. The CDR3 coding sequence is TGTGCCAGCAGCGTAGCTCCGGGCTCTGGAAACACCATATATTTT.

The gene calls are TRBV4-3 and TRBJ1-2; 7 bases are shared with TRBD1. V lost 2 bases to trimming and J lost 4 bases; unmatched junction nucleotides: 4. This CDR3 is built from 14 residues. Germline CDR1 and CDR2: LGHNA and YSLEER. The CDR3 here is CASSQSGGTYGYTF. The CDR3 bases are TGCGCCAGCAGCCAATCAGGGGGGACCTATGGCTACACCTTC.

This clone was seen only a few times. The rearrangement joins TRBV5-6 to TRBJ1-4; D unclear. The CDR3 has 15 amino acids. V dropped 0 bases and J dropped 8 bases, with 14 bases sitting between them. CDR1 and CDR2 (germline): SGHDT, YYEEEE. The CDR3 coding sequence is TGTGCCAGCAGCTTGGAGCGGGGTCTGAAAGAAAAACTGTTTTTT. Protein sequence: CASSLERGLKEKLFF. Full variable domain (missing parts from reference TRBV5-6 and TRBJ1-4): DAGVTQSPTHLIKTRGQQVTLRCSPKSGHDTVSWYQQALGQGPQFIFQYYEEEERQRGNFPDRFSGHQFPNYSSELNVNALLLGDSALYLCASSLERGLKEKLFFGSGTQLSVL.

This clone has only a few counts. The CDR3 here is CASSRETGNYGYTF. In DNA form, the CDR3 reads TGTGCCAGCAGTCGGGAGACAGGGAATTATGGCTACACCTTC. The chain couples TRBV6-1 to TRBJ1-2; 7 nucleotides agree with TRBD1. The germline V gene has CDR1 MNHNS and CDR2 SASEGT. The trim removed 5 bases at V and 5 bases at J, leaving 8 bases unmatched. This CDR3 has 14 amino acids.

The gene calls are TRBV18 and TRBJ1-2; the D is unclear. Trimming stripped 2 bases from V and 3 bases from J, with 7 bases between. The V gene's germline CDR1 is KGHSH and CDR2 LQKENI. This CDR3 spans 13 amino acids. The CDR3 protein is CASSPDGDYGYTF. In nucleotides, the CDR3 is TGTGCCAGCTCACCAGACGGAGACTATGGCTACACCTTC.

Remarks on this clone: This sample also contains other DNA sequences that code for the same CDR3. The chain couples TRBV5-6 to TRBJ1-2, with 9 bases lining up with TRBD1. Germline assignment: CDR1 SGHDT and CDR2 YYEEEE. The CDR3 sequence is 13 residues long. After removal of 5 bases from V and 5 bases from J, the junction contained 4 bases not matched to a gene. The CDR3 protein is CASSFGQGYGYTF. The CDR3 DNA reads TGTGCCAGCAGTTTCGGACAGGGGTATGGCTACACCTTC.

This chain uses TRBV10-1 with TRBJ2-5; D uncertain. Germline V lookup: CDR1 WNHNN, CDR2 SYGVQD (reference sequence). V lost 8 bases and J 0 bases, leaving 4 bases between the germline ends. The CDR3 consists of 11 residues. The CDR3 nucleotides read TGCGCCAGCCAGTACCAAGAGACCCAGTACTTC. Translating gives CASQYQETQYF.

A remark on this clone: This CDR3 is also generated by other DNA sequences in the sample. This chain connects TRBV5-1 to TRBJ2-1, with 8 bases fitting TRBD2. The CDR3 has 15 amino acids. In germline, CDR1 is SGHRS, CDR2 YFSETQ. The junction had 4 bases not matched to a gene; V was cut back by 2 bases and J by 3 bases. CDR3 sequence: CASSLLAGSYNEQFF. The CDR3 DNA follows: TGCGCCAGCAGCTTATTAGCGGGGAGCTACAATGAGCAGTTCTTC.

The chain couples TRBV7-6 to TRBJ2-2, with D unresolved. The V and J ends lost 6 bases and 6 bases respectively, with 11 bases between them. This CDR3 has 13 amino acids. From germline, CDR1 is SGHVS and CDR2 FNYEAQ. The CDR3 sequence is CASRPVIPGELFF. CDR3 in DNA: TGTGCCAGCAGACCAGTAATTCCCGGGGAGCTGTTTTTT.